This entry lists 32 T cell receptor beta chains sequenced from one sample in a study of CD4+ T cells in melanoma. Using immunoSEQ multiplex PCR, the repertoire was profiled, and TCRdb retains in-frame clones only, with some absent. The table records 20,000 to 25,000 clones, around 79% of them present only once. The sequencing input was cells from a culture (not recorded whether cultured in vitro). The receptors shown here come from a human donor with melanoma.

The rearrangement links TRBV6-5 to TRBJ1-6; the D is unclear. V shed 6 bases and J shed 10 bases, with 13 bases lying between them. The CDR3 is 13 amino acids. CDR1 and CDR2 from the germline V gene are MNHEY and SVGAGI. The chain's CDR3 is CASRETMGSPLHF. In DNA form, the CDR3 reads TGTGCCAGCAGAGAAACTATGGGGTCACCCCTCCACTTT.

J is TRBJ1-1 and V is TRBV10-3; TRBD1 matches 8 bases. CDR1 and CDR2 (germline): ENHRY, SYGVKD. V dropped 7 bases and J dropped 1; count of bases not matched to a gene: 5. This CDR3 comprises 14 residues. The CDR3 DNA follows: TGTGCCATCACGAGACAGGGGAGGAACACTGAAGCTTTCTTT. Amino acid sequence: CAITRQGRNTEAFF.

J is TRBJ2-7 and V is TRBV27, with D maybe TRBD2 (5 bases). The CDR3 runs to 16 residues. V was shortened by 5 bases and J by 2 bases, with 19 bases between the two germline ends. The germline V gene encodes CDR1 MNHEY and CDR2 SMNVEV (reference sequence). The CDR3 nucleotides are TGTGCCAGCAGTCCCGGGGTGTTCCTGAGGCCCTACGAGCAGTACTTC. This codes for CASSPGVFLRPYEQYF.

The chain recombines TRBV7-2 with TRBJ2-1; perhaps TRBD2 as D (6 bases). CDR3 length: 11 amino acids. CDR1 is SGHTA, CDR2 FQGNSA, per germline. V was cut by 2 bases and J by 10 bases, with 6 bases left in between. The CDR3 spells CASSLRGEQFF. The CDR3 bases are TGTGCCAGCAGCTTACGGGGGGAGCAGTTCTTC.

CDR3 region: CATNRDSIGNEQFF. CDR3 DNA sequence: TGTGCCACCAACCGGGACTCTATCGGGAATGAGCAGTTCTTC. The chain uses TRBV2 and TRBJ2-1; D is possibly TRBD2 (6 bases). Trimming pared 10 bases from V and 7 bases from J, leaving 20 bases between. CDR1 and CDR2 from the germline V gene are SNHLY and FYNNEI. CDR3 length: 14 amino acids.

This chain uses TRBV6-6 with TRBJ1-1; D gene ambiguous. Germline loops: CDR1 MNHNY, CDR2 SVGAGI (reference sequence). This CDR3 is built from 11 residues. Trimming took off 5 bases at V and 5 bases at J, with 6 bases between the two ends. The CDR3 is CASSGATEAFF. In DNA, the CDR3 is TGTGCCAGCAGTGGCGCGACTGAAGCTTTCTTT.

The V gene is TRBV4-1, the J gene TRBJ1-2, with TRBD1 as a possible D gene (5 bases). CDR3 length: 15 residues. V was clipped by 4 bases and J by 6 bases, with 18 bases between them. Germline V CDR1 and CDR2: MGHRA, YSYEKL. The CDR3: CASSPPPGARDGYTF. The CDR3 coding sequence is TGCGCCAGCAGCCCCCCTCCCGGGGCGCGGGATGGCTACACCTTC.

The chain carries TRBV5-6 and TRBJ1-5; no clear D gene. Germline V gives CDR1 SGHDT, CDR2 YYEEEE. Trimming left V 4 bases short and J 3 bases short, with 8 bases between. CDR3 size: 13 residues. The DNA of the CDR3 is TGTGCCAGCAGCGGCGGACCCAATCAGCCCCAGCATTTT. Translation: CASSGGPNQPQHF.

V and J are TRBV14 and TRBJ1-3; D is perhaps TRBD1 (5 bases). This CDR3 region has 17 residues. CDR1 and CDR2 (germline): SGHDN, FVKESK. Trimming took off 1 base at V and 0 bases at J, with 13 bases between the two ends. The CDR3 region has the DNA TGTGCCAGCAGCCAAGTCAGACAGACACACTCTGGAAACACCATATATTTT. This gives the protein CASSQVRQTHSGNTIYF.

The rearrangement uses TRBV7-9 and TRBJ2-7, with D possibly TRBD1 on 6 matching bases. CDR1 SEHNR and CDR2 FQNEAQ come from the germline V gene (reference sequence). CDR3 length equals 15 residues. Trimming took off 4 bases at V and 0 bases at J, with 13 bases between the two ends. CDR3 protein: CASSSQGGTSYEQYF. The DNA of the CDR3 is TGTGCCAGCAGCTCCCAAGGGGGAACCTCCTACGAGCAGTACTTC.

The chain has TRBV7-9 and TRBJ1-2; 9 nucleotides align to TRBD1. The germline CDR1 and CDR2 sequences are SEHNR and FQNEAQ (reference sequence). V was clipped by 5 bases and J by 8 bases; unmatched bases: 6. CDR3 length: 13 amino acids. The CDR3 sequence is CASSLRDRVGYTF. The CDR3 DNA reads TGTGCCAGCAGCCTACGGGACAGGGTCGGCTACACCTTC.

V usage is TRBV15 and J usage is TRBJ2-3; D is uncertain. Germline loops: CDR1 LNHNV, CDR2 YYDKDF (reference sequence). This CDR3 region has 13 residues. Trimming cost V 0 bases and J 6 bases, with 7 bases left between them. The CDR3 loop reads CATSREEWDTQYF. The CDR3 bases are TGTGCCACCAGCAGAGAAGAGTGGGATACGCAGTATTTT.

The V and J genes are TRBV5-1 and TRBJ2-3; 8 bases match TRBD1. The trim removed 4 bases at V and 1 base at J, leaving 2 bases unmatched. Germline assignment: CDR1 SGHRS and CDR2 YFSETQ. The CDR3 length is 14 residues. The CDR3: CASSAGQGTDTQYF. The CDR3 DNA follows: TGCGCCAGCAGCGCGGGACAGGGCACAGATACGCAGTATTTT.

This rearrangement joins TRBV11-2 to TRBJ1-1, with TRBD1 matching 7 bases. The CDR3 runs to 17 residues. Trimming at V came to 2 bases and at J to 7 bases, leaving 16 bases not matched to a gene. CDR1 and CDR2 from the germline V gene are SGHAT and FQNNGV. This CDR3 reads CASSLTYRDSLSFEAFF. CDR3 bases: TGTGCCAGCAGCTTAACATACCGGGACAGCCTTTCTTTTGAAGCTTTCTTT.

V and J are TRBV11-1 and TRBJ2-5; weak D call: TRBD2 (5 bases). In germline, CDR1 is SGHAT, CDR2 FQDESV (reference sequence). This CDR3 contains 13 residues. Trimming cost V 5 bases and J 9 bases, with 16 bases left between them. CDR3 residues: CASSPRTDRAQYF. CDR3 in DNA: TGTGCCAGCAGCCCTCGGACTGATCGGGCCCAGTACTTC.

This rearrangement joins TRBV13 to TRBJ2-7, with D possibly matching TRBD1 (6 bases). There are 17 residues in the CDR3. Trimming took off 4 bases at V and 4 bases at J, with 23 bases between the two ends. Germline values: CDR1 PRHDT, CDR2 FYEKMQ (reference sequence). This chain's CDR3 is CASSYVGVGQGNYEQYF. The CDR3 DNA follows: TGTGCCAGCAGCTACGTTGGGGTAGGGCAGGGGAATTACGAGCAGTACTTC. The entire variable domain, with the rest obtained from reference TRBV13 and TRBJ2-7, is as follows: AAGVIQSPRHLIKEKRETATLKCYPIPRHDTVYWYQQGPGQDPQFLISFYEKMQSDKGSIPDRFSAQQFSDYHSELNMSSLELGDSALYFCASSYVGVGQGNYEQYFGPGTRLTVT.

The J gene is TRBJ1-2, the V gene TRBV29-1; no firm D call. Germline CDR1 and CDR2: SQVTM and ANQGSEA. The V end lost 4 bases, the J end lost 4 bases, and 10 bases lay between the germline ends. The CDR3 consists of 12 residues. The CDR3 nucleotides read TGCAGCGTTGTTTCCTGGCCCTATGGCTACACCTTC. It yields the protein CSVVSWPYGYTF. Supplemented by reference TRBV29-1 and TRBJ1-2, the full variable domain reads SAVISQKPSRDICQRGTSLTIQCQVDSQVTMMFWYRQQPGQSLTLIATANQGSEATYESGFVIDKFPISRPNLTFSTLTVSNMSPEDSSIYLCSVVSWPYGYTFGSGTRLTVV.

The chain has TRBV7-2 and TRBJ1-2; 8 positions match TRBD1. Germline V gives CDR1 SGHTA, CDR2 FQGNSA. This CDR3 comprises 14 residues. V shed 5 bases and J 8 bases; nucleotides not matched to a gene: 10. The CDR3 DNA is TGTGCCAGCAGCAGACAGGGGCGCTTTACCGGCTACACCTTC. It encodes CASSRQGRFTGYTF.

The V gene is TRBV6-6, the J gene TRBJ2-7, with 9 bases matching TRBD1. This CDR3 has 15 amino acids. CDR1 and CDR2 from the germline V gene are MNHNY and SVGAGI (reference sequence). V was clipped by 4 bases and J by 1 base; unmatched bases: 5. The CDR3 reads CASSWTGAASYEQYF. DNA of the CDR3: TGTGCCAGCAGTTGGACAGGGGCCGCTTCCTACGAGCAGTACTTC.

The chain couples TRBV30 to TRBJ2-7, with D possibly TRBD2 on 6 matching bases. The V end lost 3 bases, the J end lost 1 base, and 16 bases lay between the germline ends. Germline V lookup: CDR1 GTSNPN, CDR2 SVGIG (reference sequence). This CDR3 is built from 15 residues. Written as DNA, the CDR3 is TGTGCCTGGAGGGCCCGGGAGACGGCTTCCTACGAGCAGTACTTC. This sequence encodes CAWRARETASYEQYF. The variable domain in full, with the rest retrieved from reference TRBV30 and TRBJ2-7, is SQTIHQWPATLVQPVGSPLSLECTVEGTSNPNLYWYRQAAGRGLQLLFYSVGIGQISSEVPQNLSASRPQDRQFILSSKKLLLSDSGFYLCAWRARETASYEQYFGPGTRLTVT.

The V call is TRBV19, the J call TRBJ2-4; the D is unclear. The ends were cut back, 0 bases at V and 10 bases at J, with 4 bases in the middle. The CDR3 is made up of 11 amino acids. The V gene's germline CDR1 is LNHDA and CDR2 SQIVND (reference sequence). CDR3 loop: CASSIDLIQYF. The CDR3 coding sequence is TGTGCCAGTAGTATAGACTTGATTCAGTACTTC.

CDR3: CASSQDWRGYEQYF. Here the CDR3 DNA reads TGCGCCAGCAGCCAAGATTGGCGCGGCTACGAGCAGTACTTC. The chain is built from TRBV4-1 and TRBJ2-7; D unresolved. The germline CDR1 and CDR2 sequences are MGHRA and YSYEKL. This CDR3 region has 14 residues. V gave up 0 bases and J gave up 3 bases, with 9 bases separating them.

The chain is built from TRBV6-6 and TRBJ2-4, with D tentatively TRBD2 (5 bases). CDR1 is MNHNY, CDR2 SVGAGI, per germline (reference sequence). CDR3 size: 14 residues. V lost 6 bases, J lost 4 bases, and 13 bases lay in between. CDR3: CASSQTLGKNIQYF. CDR3 nucleotide sequence: TGTGCCAGCAGCCAAACACTAGGAAAAAACATTCAGTACTTC.

The table lists this clone with a few counts. The chain recombines TRBV30 with TRBJ1-1, with 7 bases aligning to TRBD1. With 3 bases clipped from V and 4 bases from J, the junction kept 8 bases outside the gene matches. CDR1 is GTSNPN and CDR2 is SVGIG in the germline V gene (reference sequence). The CDR3 runs to 14 residues. The CDR3 nucleotides read TGTGCCTGGAGAGGGGGCGTGTGGAGCACTGAAGCTTTCTTT. Its translation is CAWRGGVWSTEAFF.

This clone was detected only a few times. V usage is TRBV7-2 and J usage is TRBJ2-1, with a weak D call TRBD1 (5 bases). Germline V gene sequence: CDR1 SGHTA, CDR2 FQGNSA. The CDR3 length is 15 residues. The germline V and J ends were trimmed by 5 bases and 2 bases, with 13 bases remaining between them. The CDR3 protein is CASSLDSLPYNEQFF. In DNA form, the CDR3 reads TGTGCCAGCAGCCTAGACAGTCTGCCCTACAATGAGCAGTTCTTC.

This chain joins TRBV5-6 and TRBJ1-1; no clear D. Per germline, CDR1 SGHDT and CDR2 YYEEEE. The CDR3 contains 15 residues. The V end was cut by 3 bases, the J end by 11 bases, with 23 bases between. CDR3 in DNA: TGTGCCAGCAGCTCCCGGAGAGCAGATCGTCTACAGGCTTTCTTT. Encoded protein: CASSSRRADRLQAFF.

This clone was observed once. This rearrangement joins TRBV30 to TRBJ1-4, with 9 bases aligning to TRBD1. Germline CDR1 and CDR2: GTSNPN and SVGIG (reference sequence). V was clipped by 2 bases and J by 8 bases; unmatched bases: 15. The CDR3 runs 17 residues. CDR3 sequence: CAWSMFLTGGSGEKLFF. As DNA, the CDR3 is TGTGCCTGGAGTATGTTCCTTACAGGGGGCAGTGGGGAAAAACTGTTTTTT.

The chain is built from TRBV4-2 and TRBJ1-5, with 8 bases that match TRBD1. The CDR3 spans 18 residues. Germline V gene sequence: CDR1 LGHNA, CDR2 YNFKEQ. V was clipped by 5 bases and J by 7 bases; unmatched bases: 19. In DNA form, the CDR3 reads TGTGCCAGCAGCAGCCTCTCGGCCGGGACAGGATTGAGGCAGCCCCAGCATTTT. Its translation is CASSSLSAGTGLRQPQHF.

J is TRBJ2-3 and V is TRBV7-8, with TRBD2 matching over 7 bases. Germline CDR1 SGHVS, CDR2 FQNEAQ. The CDR3 is 16 residues long. V was clipped by 6 bases and J by 0 bases; unmatched bases: 9. The CDR3 DNA is TGTGCCAGCAGAGGGGCCCTAGCGGCTAGCACAGATACGCAGTATTTT. This encodes CASRGALAASTDTQYF.

The genes are TRBV9 and TRBJ2-1, with 8 bases identical to TRBD2. Germline loops: CDR1 SGDLS, CDR2 YYNGEE. This CDR3 has 15 residues. V lost 3 bases and J lost 7; bases outside the gene matches: 9. The CDR3 sequence is CASSANSGEMNEQFF. The CDR3 bases are TGTGCCAGCAGCGCCAATAGCGGGGAGATGAATGAGCAGTTCTTC.

The chain is built from TRBV5-4 and TRBJ2-5, with 7 bases aligning to TRBD2. The V gene end was trimmed by 4 bases and the J gene end by 0 bases; junction bases not matched to a gene: 6. The length of the CDR3 is 15 residues. CDR1 SGHNT and CDR2 YYREEE come from the germline V gene (reference sequence). The CDR3 DNA sequence: TGTGCCAGCAGCACGGGACTAACCGACCAAGAGACCCAGTACTTC. Translating it yields CASSTGLTDQETQYF.

Written as DNA, the CDR3 is TGTGCCAGCAGTCCCGGACAGCATCCTGAAAAACTGTTTTTT. Translation: CASSPGQHPEKLFF. The V gene is TRBV6-5, the J gene TRBJ1-4, with D possibly being TRBD1 (6 bases). Trimming cost V 5 bases and J 7 bases, with 14 bases left between them. The germline V gene has CDR1 MNHEY and CDR2 SVGAGI. CDR3 size: 14 residues.